This T cell receptor beta chain was recorded in a study of T cell repertoires in cytomegalovirus infection. Overall study context: Indicated by public TCR beta signatures were CMV infection and matching HLA type. Regarding the study as a whole: Using cumulative public TCR beta family frequency, the authors identified those who carried CMV together with the relevant HLA. HLA-C-restricted TCR beta clonotypes specific for CMV led the ex vivo response.

Turning to this clonotype: Its antigen remains unidentified.

The CDR3 runs 13 residues. V lost 4 bases and J 4 bases, leaving 8 bases between the germline ends. In germline, CDR1 is MNHEY, CDR2 SMNVEV (reference sequence). One entry per CDR3 protein results from TCRdb running MiXCR on the reads. The profile shows around 710,000 distinct CDR3 sequences, around 29% of them singletons. The chain carries TRBV27 and TRBJ1-3, with D perhaps matching TRBD1 (5 bases). The material was cultured CD8+ T cells from PBMCs, obtained from culture after CMV antigen stimulation. The TCR originated in a human donor in good health (CMV status not recorded). Some clones in this sample may be carry-over from other donors' samples. This chain's CDR3 is CASSWGPGNTIYF. The CDR3 DNA is TGTGCCAGCAGTTGGGGCCCCGGAAACACCATATATTTT.